These T cell receptor beta chains were read from a single sample in a study of response to subunit inactivated influenza vaccine. TCRdb recomputed calls from the RT-PCR reads with MiXCR, one row per CDR3 protein. The top ten clones hold 2.5% to 3% of a sample with just under 550,000 distinct CDR3 sequences, roughly a quarter of them seen once. This same sample was also taken into another study, of T cells expressing NK-cell markers.

Sequenced material: CD4+ T cells sorted from PBMCs, taken about 11 days after vaccination. These receptors were obtained from a man aged 50 to 59 who received an inactivated influenza vaccine. The CDR3 runs from the conserved cysteine through the conserved F or W. D genes are given only for firm matches. A row's size may be missing; if present it is once, few, many or a size class.

d_call: TRBD2; clone_size: many; cdr3_length: 16; v_call: TRBV5-1; j_call: TRBJ2-3; cdr3_nt: TGCGCCAGCAGCCCACGGACTAGCGGGGTCACAGATACGCAGTATTTT; cdr3_aa: CASSPRTSGVTDTQYF
d_call: .; clone_size: .; cdr3_length: 16; v_call: TRBV6-5; j_call: TRBJ1-5; cdr3_nt: TGTGCCAGCAGTTACCCACCCCAGGGGTCGGGTCAGCCCCAGCATTTT; cdr3_aa: CASSYPPQGSGQPQHF
d_call: .; clone_size: .; cdr3_length: 17; v_call: TRBV7-2; j_call: TRBJ2-3; cdr3_nt: TGTGCCAGCAGCCAGCAGGGGCGCGGCAGGGGCACAGATACGCAGTATTTT; cdr3_aa: CASSQQGRGRGTDTQYF
d_call: TRBD1; clone_size: few; cdr3_length: 14; v_call: TRBV12-3/TRBV12-4; j_call: TRBJ1-3; cdr3_nt: TGTGCCAGCAGAACAGGGGGCCCTGGAAACACCATATATTTT; cdr3_aa: CASRTGGPGNTIYF
d_call: .; clone_size: .; cdr3_length: 15; v_call: TRBV9; j_call: TRBJ2-3; cdr3_nt: TGTGCCAGCAGCGTAGGAGGGGCCCACGGAGATACGCAGTATTTT; cdr3_aa: CASSVGGAHGDTQYF
d_call: TRBD1; clone_size: .; cdr3_length: 13; v_call: TRBV6-1; j_call: TRBJ1-5; cdr3_nt: TGTGCCAGCAGCACAGGGGGGAGTCAGCCCCAGCATTTT; cdr3_aa: CASSTGGSQPQHF
d_call: .; clone_size: few; cdr3_length: 14; v_call: TRBV30; j_call: TRBJ2-2; cdr3_nt: TGTGCCTGGTCCCAGGGCGGGGACACCGGGGAGCTGTTTTTT; cdr3_aa: CAWSQGGDTGELFF
d_call: .; clone_size: .; cdr3_length: 15; v_call: TRBV7-2; j_call: TRBJ2-5; cdr3_nt: TGTGCCAGCAGCTTAGACGGCAAACCGCTGTCGACCCAGTACTTC; cdr3_aa: CASSLDGKPLSTQYF
d_call: TRBD1; clone_size: many; cdr3_length: 14; v_call: TRBV5-1; j_call: TRBJ2-2; cdr3_nt: TGTGCCAGCAGCTTAGGACAGGGCACCGGGGAGCTGTTTTTT; cdr3_aa: CASSLGQGTGELFF
d_call: .; clone_size: few; cdr3_length: 15; v_call: TRBV3-1; j_call: TRBJ2-5; cdr3_nt: TGTGCCAGCAGCCAAGTTTACAGGGACTCAGAGACCCAGTACTTC; cdr3_aa: CASSQVYRDSETQYF
d_call: TRBD2; clone_size: .; cdr3_length: 16; v_call: TRBV20-1; j_call: TRBJ2-3; cdr3_nt: TGCAGTGCTAGAGGGGCGACTAGCGGACGCACAGATCCGCAGTATTTT; cdr3_aa: CSARGATSGRTDPQYF
d_call: .; clone_size: few; cdr3_length: 16; v_call: TRBV12-3/TRBV12-4; j_call: TRBJ2-5; cdr3_nt: .; cdr3_aa: CASSTLLTFDQETQYF
d_call: .; clone_size: .; cdr3_length: 17; v_call: TRBV6-1; j_call: TRBJ1-6; cdr3_nt: TGTGCCAGCAGTCCACCGCCTGGGGTCTCATTTCGGGCACCCCTCCACTTT; cdr3_aa: CASSPPPGVSFRAPLHF
d_call: .; clone_size: .; cdr3_length: 16; v_call: TRBV11-2; j_call: TRBJ2-3; cdr3_nt: TGTGCCAGCAGCTCAGGGGGGGCTTCTAGCACAGATACGCAGTATTTT; cdr3_aa: CASSSGGASSTDTQYF
d_call: TRBD1; clone_size: .; cdr3_length: 15; v_call: TRBV10-2; j_call: TRBJ2-5; cdr3_nt: TGCGCCAGCAGTGGGGACAGGGGATTTCAAGAGACCCAGTACTTC; cdr3_aa: CASSGDRGFQETQYF
d_call: .; clone_size: .; cdr3_length: 12; v_call: TRBV20-1; j_call: TRBJ1-2; cdr3_nt: TGCAGTGCAAAAAAGGGAGGACATGGCTACACCTTC; cdr3_aa: CSAKKGGHGYTF
d_call: TRBD1; clone_size: few; cdr3_length: 14; v_call: TRBV7-9; j_call: TRBJ2-1; cdr3_nt: TGTGCCAGCAGCTCTGAGACAGGGTGGAATGAGCAGTTCTTC; cdr3_aa: CASSSETGWNEQFF
d_call: TRBD1; clone_size: .; cdr3_length: 14; v_call: TRBV11-2; j_call: TRBJ2-7; cdr3_nt: TGTGCCAGCAGCATAAACAGGGGTAACTACGAGCAGTACTTC; cdr3_aa: CASSINRGNYEQYF
d_call: .; clone_size: .; cdr3_length: 14; v_call: TRBV11-2; j_call: TRBJ1-4; cdr3_nt: TGTGCCAGCAGCTTAGGCAGGCGGGGCGAAAAACTGTTTTTT; cdr3_aa: CASSLGRRGEKLFF
d_call: .; clone_size: .; cdr3_length: 15; v_call: TRBV4-3; j_call: TRBJ1-2; cdr3_nt: TGCGCCAGCAGCCAAACCAGGGTCGTATTCGGTGGCTACACCTTC; cdr3_aa: CASSQTRVVFGGYTF
d_call: TRBD2; clone_size: .; cdr3_length: 17; v_call: TRBV28; j_call: TRBJ2-1; cdr3_nt: TGTGCCAGCAGTTCAAACCCGGGACTAGGTAGACAAAGTGAGCAGTTCTTC; cdr3_aa: CASSSNPGLGRQSEQFF
d_call: TRBD2; clone_size: few; cdr3_length: 15; v_call: TRBV9; j_call: TRBJ2-1; cdr3_nt: TGTGCCAGCAGCGTAGCTAGCGGAGCGTACAATGAGCAGTTCTTC; cdr3_aa: CASSVASGAYNEQFF
d_call: .; clone_size: few; cdr3_length: 13; v_call: TRBV12-3/TRBV12-4; j_call: TRBJ2-3; cdr3_nt: TGTGCCAGCCTCAGGGACCCCGGTGATACGCAGTATTTT; cdr3_aa: CASLRDPGDTQYF
d_call: TRBD1; clone_size: few; cdr3_length: 14; v_call: TRBV11-2; j_call: TRBJ2-7; cdr3_nt: TGTGCCAGCAGCCCCCAGACAGGGCTCTACGAGCAGTACTTC; cdr3_aa: CASSPQTGLYEQYF
d_call: TRBD2; clone_size: few; cdr3_length: 16; v_call: TRBV4-2; j_call: TRBJ2-1; cdr3_nt: TGTGCCAGCAGCCAAGAGCTAGCGGGGAGCAACAATGAGCAGTTCTTC; cdr3_aa: CASSQELAGSNNEQFF
d_call: TRBD1; clone_size: .; cdr3_length: 15; v_call: TRBV25-1; j_call: TRBJ2-7; cdr3_nt: TGTGCCAGCACTAAGGGACAGAGCAGCTCCTACGAGCAGTACTTC; cdr3_aa: CASTKGQSSSYEQYF
d_call: .; clone_size: few; cdr3_length: 13; v_call: TRBV6-2/TRBV6-3; j_call: TRBJ1-5; cdr3_nt: TGTGCCAGCACCAGGACGGGCCGTCAGCCCCAGCATTTT; cdr3_aa: CASTRTGRQPQHF
d_call: .; clone_size: .; cdr3_length: 14; v_call: TRBV2; j_call: TRBJ2-3; cdr3_nt: TGTGCCAGCAGTGGGAACAGGGCCACAGATACGCAGTATTTT; cdr3_aa: CASSGNRATDTQYF
d_call: .; clone_size: .; cdr3_length: 15; v_call: TRBV25-1; j_call: TRBJ1-4; cdr3_nt: TGTGCCAGCGGCACCACGGGGGCGGGTAATGAAAAACTGTTTTTT; cdr3_aa: CASGTTGAGNEKLFF
d_call: .; clone_size: .; cdr3_length: 12; v_call: TRBV20-1; j_call: TRBJ2-1; cdr3_nt: TGCAGTGCTTTAACTAGAAATAGTGAGCAGTTCTTC; cdr3_aa: CSALTRNSEQFF
d_call: .; clone_size: few; cdr3_length: 13; v_call: TRBV20-1; j_call: TRBJ2-3; cdr3_nt: TGCAGTGCTATCCCCGTAGTCGGAGATACGCAGTATTTT; cdr3_aa: CSAIPVVGDTQYF
d_call: .; clone_size: .; cdr3_length: 15; v_call: TRBV10-3; j_call: TRBJ1-5; cdr3_nt: TGTGCCATCAGTGAGTCGGGGCAGGGCAATCCGCCCCAGCATTTT; cdr3_aa: CAISESGQGNPPQHF
d_call: TRBD2; clone_size: .; cdr3_length: 15; v_call: TRBV6-2/TRBV6-3; j_call: TRBJ2-2; cdr3_nt: TGTGCCAGCGTTGATAGCGGGGGGAACACCGGGGAGCTGTTTTTT; cdr3_aa: CASVDSGGNTGELFF
d_call: TRBD1; clone_size: .; cdr3_length: 14; v_call: TRBV12-3/TRBV12-4; j_call: TRBJ1-6; cdr3_nt: TGTGCCAGCAGTTTAGGACAGGGGTTGTCACCCCTCCACTTT; cdr3_aa: CASSLGQGLSPLHF
d_call: .; clone_size: few; cdr3_length: 14; v_call: TRBV12-3/TRBV12-4; j_call: TRBJ2-3; cdr3_nt: TGTGCCAGCAGTTTTGGCCCCACCGGAAATACGCAGTATTTT; cdr3_aa: CASSFGPTGNTQYF
d_call: .; clone_size: few; cdr3_length: 13; v_call: TRBV29-1; j_call: TRBJ1-1; cdr3_nt: TGCAGCGTGAAACATGGAATCGTCACTGAAGCTTTCTTT; cdr3_aa: CSVKHGIVTEAFF
d_call: .; clone_size: .; cdr3_length: 16; v_call: TRBV5-1; j_call: TRBJ1-2; cdr3_nt: TGCGCCAGCAGCTTGGCTCTACGGGGACAAGGCTATGGCTACACCTTC; cdr3_aa: CASSLALRGQGYGYTF
d_call: .; clone_size: .; cdr3_length: 13; v_call: TRBV28; j_call: TRBJ2-3; cdr3_nt: TGTGCCAGCAGTAGGCGCACCCAAGATACGCAGTATTTT; cdr3_aa: CASSRRTQDTQYF
d_call: .; clone_size: few; cdr3_length: 16; v_call: TRBV18; j_call: TRBJ2-3; cdr3_nt: TGTGCCAGCTCACCGGTCGGAGGGTCCCCGGCAGATACGCAGTATTTT; cdr3_aa: CASSPVGGSPADTQYF
d_call: TRBD2; clone_size: few; cdr3_length: 15; v_call: TRBV6-1; j_call: TRBJ2-7; cdr3_nt: TGTGCCAGCAGAAATTCCGCGGGGGGGACCTACGAGCAGTACTTC; cdr3_aa: CASRNSAGGTYEQYF
d_call: .; clone_size: .; cdr3_length: 14; v_call: TRBV2; j_call: TRBJ2-3; cdr3_nt: TGTGCCAGCAGTGAAGGGCCGGGGGCAGATACGCAGTATTTT; cdr3_aa: CASSEGPGADTQYF
d_call: TRBD2; clone_size: many; cdr3_length: 15; v_call: TRBV11-2; j_call: TRBJ2-7; cdr3_nt: TGTGCCAGCAGCGGCGGCACTAGCGGACCTTACGAGCAGTACTTC; cdr3_aa: CASSGGTSGPYEQYF
d_call: .; clone_size: .; cdr3_length: 15; v_call: TRBV12-3/TRBV12-4; j_call: TRBJ1-4; cdr3_nt: TGTGCCAGCAGTTTATTCTCGGTAGATAATGAAAAACTGTTTTTT; cdr3_aa: CASSLFSVDNEKLFF
d_call: TRBD1; clone_size: .; cdr3_length: 18; v_call: TRBV11-2; j_call: TRBJ2-2; cdr3_nt: TGTGCCAGCAGCTCCCAGGGACAGGGTGGTCCATACACCGGGGAGCTGTTTTTT; cdr3_aa: CASSSQGQGGPYTGELFF
d_call: .; clone_size: few; cdr3_length: 15; v_call: TRBV6-1; j_call: TRBJ2-3; cdr3_nt: TGTGCCAGCAGTGAAGTTTACGGGACCCCAGATACGCAGTATTTT; cdr3_aa: CASSEVYGTPDTQYF
d_call: TRBD1; clone_size: .; cdr3_length: 16; v_call: TRBV20-1; j_call: TRBJ2-2; cdr3_nt: TGCTGTGCTAGTGCCTTGGGACAGAGGAACACCGGGGAGCTGTTTTTT; cdr3_aa: CCASALGQRNTGELFF
d_call: TRBD1; clone_size: few; cdr3_length: 14; v_call: TRBV20-1; j_call: TRBJ2-5; cdr3_nt: TGCAGTGCTCCCGGGACAGGGGGGAAAGAGACCCAGTACTTC; cdr3_aa: CSAPGTGGKETQYF
d_call: .; clone_size: .; cdr3_length: 12; v_call: TRBV6-2/TRBV6-3; j_call: TRBJ1-1; cdr3_nt: TGTGCCAGCTACGATGGGTACACTGAAGCTTTCTTT; cdr3_aa: CASYDGYTEAFF